The clone carrying this T cell receptor beta chain came up a few times. Antigen unknown. The sample originates from a study of cytomegalovirus exposure and HLA in healthy donors. Trimming removed 0 bases from V and 3 bases from J, with 8 bases in between. CDR1 and CDR2 from the germline V gene are LGHNA and YSLEER. The CDR3 loop spans 14 amino acids. The primer mix had 60 Vbeta and 13 Jbeta primers. Method: immunoSEQ multiplex PCR; TCRdb's copy keeps in-frame clones and lacks some. The data hold 170,000 or so clones, with approximately 80% observed a single time. Study outcomes and limitations: Exclusion as indistinguishable affected some V segments, including TRBV6-2 and TRBV6-3.

V gene TRBV4-3 combines with J gene TRBJ1-1; D is possibly TRBD1 (5 bases). This clonotype was sampled from a woman aged 45-59 years in good health and CMV-seronegative. Sequenced: PBMCs. This CDR3 reads CASSQDSGDTEAFF. As DNA, the CDR3 is TGCGCCAGCAGCCAAGATTCGGGGGACACTGAAGCTTTCTTT.